Listed below are T cell receptor beta chains from one sample, sequenced in a study of CD8+CD57+ T cells in acquired aplastic anemia. TCRdb recomputed calls from the reads with MiXCR, one row per CDR3 protein. The sample includes some 220,000 distinct CDR3 sequences, approximately 35% of them seen just once. Sequenced sample: sorted CD4+, CD8+, or CD8+CD57+ T cells (not recorded which) from PBMCs. These receptors all stem from a human donor in good health, serving as a control. The CDR3 runs from the conserved cysteine through the conserved F or W. The order of the fields is clone size, V gene, J gene, D gene, CDR3 protein, CDR3 DNA. The D gene is left open where the match is weak. For some rows the clone size is stated as once, few or many, or as a class when expanded; others skip it.

size: many
V: TRBV25-1
J: TRBJ1-4
D: .
CDR3: CASSESKGGWAEKLFF
DNA: TGTGCCAGCAGTGAATCTAAGGGGGGCTGGGCTGAAAAACTGTTTTTT

size: .
V: TRBV11-2
J: TRBJ1-3
D: TRBD1
CDR3: CASSLTRTGTGNTIYF
DNA: TGTGCCAGCAGCTTAACAAGGACAGGGACTGGAAACACCATATATTTT

size: .
V: TRBV29-1
J: TRBJ1-5
D: .
CDR3: CSSVLGVGNQPQHF
DNA: TGCAGCAGTGTCCTGGGAGTAGGCAATCAGCCCCAGCATTTT

size: few
V: TRBV20-1
J: TRBJ1-1
D: .
CDR3: CSARLSGGGGTEAFF
DNA: TGCAGTGCTAGGCTATCGGGCGGAGGGGGCACTGAAGCTTTCTTT

size: many
V: TRBV20-1
J: TRBJ1-5
D: .
CDR3: CSASEGRNQPQHF
DNA: TGCAGTGCTAGCGAGGGGAGGAATCAGCCCCAGCATTTT

size: .
V: TRBV29-1
J: TRBJ1-2
D: TRBD1
CDR3: CSVRTRTGGAYGYTF
DNA: TGCAGCGTACGAACCAGGACAGGGGGGGCCTATGGCTACACCTTC

size: many
V: TRBV7-9
J: TRBJ1-5
D: .
CDR3: CASSLMGDQPQHF
DNA: TGTGCCAGCAGCTTAATGGGGGACCAGCCCCAGCATTTT

size: many
V: TRBV20-1
J: TRBJ2-3
D: .
CDR3: CSARASGGDTQYF
DNA: TGCAGTGCTAGGGCCTCCGGAGGAGATACGCAGTATTTT

size: few
V: TRBV15
J: TRBJ2-2
D: .
CDR3: CAASSLQQGSTGELFF
DNA: TGTGCCGCCAGCAGCTTACAACAGGGATCCACCGGGGAGCTGTTTTTT

size: once
V: TRBV2
J: TRBJ1-2
D: .
CDR3: CASSEASGVSYTF
DNA: TGTGCCAGCAGTGAAGCTTCCGGGGTGAGCTACACCTTC

size: few
V: TRBV12-3/TRBV12-4
J: TRBJ2-1
D: .
CDR3: CASSLSPSNEQFF
DNA: TGTGCCAGCAGTTTATCTCCCTCAAATGAGCAGTTCTTC

size: .
V: TRBV5-1
J: TRBJ2-7
D: TRBD2
CDR3: CASSPGGGNLAYEQYF
DNA: TGCGCCAGCAGCCCTGGCGGGGGGAACTTAGCCTACGAGCAGTACTTC

size: many
V: TRBV20-1
J: TRBJ2-3
D: .
CDR3: CSARDGHSTDTQYF
DNA: TGCAGTGCTAGAGACGGACACAGCACAGATACGCAGTATTTT

size: few
V: TRBV5-1
J: TRBJ2-2
D: TRBD1
CDR3: CASSLARGLGTGELFF
DNA: TGCGCCAGCAGCTTGGCCAGGGGGTTGGGCACCGGGGAGCTGTTTTTT

size: .
V: TRBV4-2
J: TRBJ1-2
D: .
CDR3: CASSQEPAAYGYTF
DNA: TGTGCCAGCAGCCAAGAGCCGGCCGCCTATGGCTACACCTTC

size: many
V: TRBV20-1
J: TRBJ2-5
D: TRBD2
CDR3: CSARGPTRGGGARQETQYF
DNA: TGCAGTGCTAGAGGGCCCACGAGGGGCGGGGGGGCACGGCAAGAGACCCAGTACTTC

size: many
V: TRBV12-3/TRBV12-4
J: TRBJ1-2
D: .
CDR3: CASRGADSRVYGYTF
DNA: TGTGCCAGCAGAGGGGCTGACAGTCGAGTCTATGGCTACACCTTC

size: few
V: TRBV11-2
J: TRBJ2-3
D: TRBD2
CDR3: CASSQTSGATDTQYF
DNA: TGTGCCAGCAGCCAAACTAGCGGGGCAACAGATACGCAGTATTTT

size: few
V: TRBV6-1
J: TRBJ1-1
D: .
CDR3: CASSELAGRNF
DNA: TGTGCCAGCAGTGAACTCGCCGGGAGAAACTTT

size: many
V: TRBV20-1
J: TRBJ1-4
D: .
CDR3: CSASPDGTNEKLFF
DNA: TGCAGTGCTTCGCCGGACGGGACTAATGAAAAACTGTTTTTT

size: many
V: TRBV19
J: TRBJ2-1
D: .
CDR3: CASKWGMDRSYNEQFF
DNA: TGTGCCAGTAAGTGGGGCATGGACCGCTCCTACAATGAGCAGTTCTTC

size: few
V: TRBV6-5
J: TRBJ2-5
D: .
CDR3: CASSYSGTVTGFQYF
DNA: TGTGCCAGCAGTTACTCAGGCACCGTTACAGGATTCCAGTACTTC

size: .
V: TRBV24-1
J: TRBJ2-3
D: TRBD2
CDR3: CASSSRGLASDTQYF
DNA: TGTGCCAGCAGTTCCCGAGGACTAGCGTCAGATACGCAGTATTTT

size: .
V: TRBV27
J: TRBJ2-7
D: TRBD2
CDR3: CASSRPAGGHEQYF
DNA: TGTGCCAGCAGTAGACCAGCGGGGGGGCACGAGCAGTACTTC

size: many
V: TRBV7-2
J: TRBJ2-5
D: .
CDR3: CASSSYYGVLETQYF
DNA: TGTGCCAGCAGCTCCTACTATGGGGTCTTGGAGACCCAGTACTTC

size: few
V: TRBV5-6
J: TRBJ1-4
D: .
CDR3: CASSRGLVDEKLFF
DNA: TGTGCCAGCAGCAGGGGCCTCGTCGATGAAAAACTGTTTTTT

size: .
V: TRBV29-1
J: TRBJ1-2
D: .
CDR3: CSVASIADYGYTF
DNA: TGCAGCGTTGCGTCAATAGCGGACTATGGCTACACCTTC

size: .
V: TRBV11-1
J: TRBJ1-5
D: .
CDR3: CASSSAVTADYSNQPQHF
DNA: TGTGCCAGCAGCTCAGCTGTGACAGCTGACTATAGCAATCAGCCCCAGCATTTT

size: .
V: TRBV7-9
J: TRBJ1-2
D: .
CDR3: CASSLVTGGYGYTF
DNA: TGTGCCAGCAGTTTAGTGACAGGAGGCTATGGCTACACCTTC

size: .
V: TRBV20-1
J: TRBJ2-5
D: .
CDR3: CSARPQSGKETQYF
DNA: TGCAGTGCTAGACCTCAATCGGGAAAAGAGACCCAGTACTTC

size: few
V: TRBV6-1
J: TRBJ1-4
D: .
CDR3: CASTISATNEKLFF
DNA: TGTGCCAGCACCATCAGTGCAACTAATGAAAAACTGTTTTTT

size: .
V: TRBV30
J: TRBJ1-5
D: .
CDR3: CAWSVGNQPQHF
DNA: TGTGCCTGGAGTGTAGGTAATCAGCCCCAGCATTTT

size: .
V: TRBV7-7
J: TRBJ2-3
D: TRBD2
CDR3: CASSLTYSGGTDTQYF
DNA: TGTGCCAGCAGCTTAACTTATAGCGGGGGTACAGATACGCAGTATTTT

size: .
V: TRBV7-6
J: TRBJ2-5
D: .
CDR3: CASSPTSTVQETQYF
DNA: TGTGCCAGCAGTCCCACCTCGACAGTGCAAGAGACCCAGTACTTC

size: .
V: TRBV4-1
J: TRBJ1-1
D: TRBD1
CDR3: CASSHKNSGQEGWGEAFF
DNA: TGCGCCAGCAGTCACAAGAATTCCGGACAGGAGGGTTGGGGTGAAGCTTTCTTT

size: .
V: TRBV11-3
J: TRBJ2-7
D: TRBD2
CDR3: CASSQGLAASYEQYF
DNA: TGTGCCAGCAGCCAAGGACTAGCGGCTTCCTACGAGCAGTACTTC

size: many
V: TRBV7-2
J: TRBJ1-4
D: .
CDR3: CASSPEGEKLFF
DNA: TGTGCCAGCAGCCCAGAGGGTGAAAAACTGTTTTTT

size: .
V: TRBV18
J: TRBJ2-7
D: .
CDR3: CASSRGLTEYEQYF
DNA: TGTGCCAGCTCACGAGGGCTAACGGAGTACGAGCAGTACTTC

size: many
V: TRBV20-1
J: TRBJ2-7
D: .
CDR3: CSAARGPLYEQYF
DNA: TGCAGTGCTGCTCGGGGACCGCTCTACGAGCAGTACTTC

size: .
V: TRBV7-3
J: TRBJ2-1
D: TRBD2
CDR3: CASSSGGGLYDEQFF
DNA: TGTGCCAGCAGTTCCGGCGGGGGACTTTACGATGAGCAGTTCTTC

size: .
V: TRBV19
J: TRBJ1-1
D: .
CDR3: CASSIGGQGNTEAFF
DNA: TGTGCCAGTAGTATAGGTGGCCAGGGGAACACTGAAGCTTTCTTT

size: few
V: TRBV20-1
J: TRBJ2-1
D: .
CDR3: CSAQSYFASGYNEQFF
DNA: TGCAGTGCCCAGAGCTATTTTGCTTCTGGCTACAATGAGCAGTTCTTC

size: once
V: TRBV7-2
J: TRBJ2-7
D: TRBD1
CDR3: CASSPRTGPQKEQYF
DNA: TGTGCCAGCAGCCCCAGGACAGGGCCGCAGAAGGAGCAGTACTTC

size: many
V: TRBV12-3/TRBV12-4
J: TRBJ2-1
D: .
CDR3: CASSRTRGTYNEQFF
DNA: TGTGCCAGCAGTCGTACTAGGGGGACCTACAATGAGCAGTTCTTC

size: few
V: TRBV11-3
J: TRBJ2-1
D: TRBD2
CDR3: CASSFSGTSDYNEQFF
DNA: TGTGCCAGCAGCTTTTCCGGGACTAGCGACTACAATGAGCAGTTCTTC

size: many
V: TRBV12-3/TRBV12-4
J: TRBJ1-2
D: .
CDR3: CASATGLYGYTF
DNA: TGTGCCAGCGCGACAGGTCTCTATGGCTACACCTTC

size: .
V: TRBV15
J: TRBJ1-6
D: TRBD1
CDR3: CATSRHTTGINSPLHF
DNA: TGTGCCACCAGCAGACATACGACAGGGATCAATTCACCCCTCCACTTT

size: .
V: TRBV20-1
J: TRBJ2-5
D: TRBD2
CDR3: CSASGGGAYETQYF
DNA: TGCAGTGCTAGTGGCGGGGGGGCCTATGAGACCCAGTACTTC

size: few
V: TRBV15
J: TRBJ1-1
D: TRBD1
CDR3: CATSRGQGYTEAFF
DNA: TGTGCCACCAGCAGAGGACAGGGGTACACTGAAGCTTTCTTT

size: few
V: TRBV6-1
J: TRBJ1-6
D: TRBD1
CDR3: CASSLRQGSSYNSPLHF
DNA: TGTGCCAGCAGCCTAAGACAGGGTTCTTCCTATAATTCACCCCTCCACTTT

size: many
V: TRBV27
J: TRBJ1-5
D: .
CDR3: CASSPSRSNQPQHF
DNA: TGTGCCAGCAGTCCCTCAAGGAGCAATCAGCCCCAGCATTTT

size: many
V: TRBV29-1
J: TRBJ2-7
D: .
CDR3: CSVVVAGRGYEQYF
DNA: TGCAGCGTTGTGGTTGCGGGAAGGGGCTACGAGCAGTACTTC

size: many
V: TRBV6-6
J: TRBJ2-7
D: TRBD1
CDR3: CASSYTDRAKYEQYF
DNA: TGTGCCAGCAGTTACACGGACAGGGCAAAGTACGAGCAGTACTTC

size: many
V: TRBV5-1
J: TRBJ2-7
D: TRBD1
CDR3: CASSFMGQDNEQYF
DNA: TGCGCCAGCAGCTTTATGGGACAGGACAACGAGCAGTACTTC

size: many
V: TRBV7-3
J: TRBJ2-6
D: TRBD1
CDR3: CASSLTGGGSGANVLTF
DNA: TGTGCCAGCAGCTTGACAGGGGGCGGATCTGGGGCCAACGTCCTGACTTTC

size: .
V: TRBV10-3
J: TRBJ2-2
D: .
CDR3: CAISLTGELFF
DNA: TGTGCCATCAGCCTGACCGGGGAGCTGTTTTTT

size: few
V: TRBV19
J: TRBJ2-2
D: .
CDR3: CASSINEATAGELFF
DNA: TGTGCCAGTAGTATTAATGAGGCAACGGCCGGGGAGCTGTTTTTT

size: many
V: TRBV19
J: TRBJ1-2
D: .
CDR3: CASTLIEGYGYTF
DNA: TGTGCCAGTACCCTCATCGAGGGGTATGGCTACACCTTC

size: few
V: TRBV5-8
J: TRBJ2-3
D: .
CDR3: CASSLARGASHRTDTQYF
DNA: TGTGCCAGCAGCTTGGCCCGCGGGGCTTCTCACCGCACAGATACGCAGTATTTT